The next 23 T cell receptor beta chains were all read from a single sample in a study of T cells after posttransplantation cyclophosphamide. The naive gate required viable CD3+CD4+ or CD3+CD8+ cells with CCR7+CD45RA+CD45RO-CD95-CD27+CD28+ phenotype. Clones were read by immunoSEQ multiplex PCR, and TCRdb kept only the in-frame ones, dropping some. The table lists about 22,000 clones, around 97% of them singletons. The sample taken for sequencing was naive CD4+ T cells sorted from PBMCs. The receptors come from a man aged 45-65 years in good health, CMV-negative, and a related stem cell transplant donor.

The V and J genes are TRBV5-4 and TRBJ1-1; TRBD1 matches at 7 bases. The CDR3 sequence is 14 residues long. Germline trimming cut 0 bases from V and 7 bases from J; bases unmatched to any gene: 6. CDR1 SGHNT and CDR2 YYREEE come from the germline V gene (reference sequence). Written as DNA, the CDR3 is TGTGCCAGCAGCTTGGAAGGGGGCACACATGAAGCTTTCTTT. Translating it yields CASSLEGGTHEAFF.

This chain joins TRBV6-6 and TRBJ2-7, with 8 bases that match TRBD1. There are 16 residues in the CDR3. V lost 6 bases to trimming and J lost 2 bases; unmatched junction nucleotides: 12. Germline V gives CDR1 MNHNY, CDR2 SVGAGI (reference sequence). The CDR3 coding sequence is TGTGCCAGCAGAGACGGGGATGGACAGGGACCCTACGAGCAGTACTTC. Protein product: CASRDGDGQGPYEQYF.

This clone appeared once. The chain combines TRBV2 with TRBJ2-3, with D perhaps TRBD2 (5 bases). Trimming stripped 6 bases from V and 0 bases from J, with 13 bases between. This CDR3 comprises 15 residues. Germline V CDR1 and CDR2: SNHLY, FYNNEI. CDR3 DNA: TGTGCCAGCAGCCAGCAACGAGGGAGCACAGATACGCAGTATTTT. Translation gives CASSQQRGSTDTQYF. The variable domain in full, with the rest retrieved from reference TRBV2 and TRBJ2-3, is EPEVTQTPSHQVTQMGQEVILRCVPISNHLYFYWYRQILGQKVEFLVSFYNNEISEKSEIFDDQFSVERPDGSNFTLKIRSTKLEDSAMYFCASSQQRGSTDTQYFGPGTRLTVL.

V and J are TRBV7-9 and TRBJ2-7, with D possibly being TRBD2 (5 bases). The CDR3 length is 16 residues. Trimming cost V 7 bases and J 2 bases, with 21 bases left between them. The germline gives CDR1 SEHNR, CDR2 FQNEAQ (reference sequence). The CDR3 bases are TGTGCCAGCACCCCCTCGGCCCAACGAGGGACCTACGAGCAGTACTTC. Translating gives CASTPSAQRGTYEQYF.

This clone was seen only once. The genes are TRBV10-3 and TRBJ2-2; 7 bases are a match to TRBD1. The V gene's germline CDR1 is ENHRY and CDR2 SYGVKD. The ends lost 8 bases at V and 6 bases at J; junction bases unmatched: 3. The CDR3 is made up of 12 amino acids. CDR3 nucleotides: TGTGCCATCGGGGACAGTCCCGGGGAGCTGTTTTTT. This gives the protein CAIGDSPGELFF.

This rearrangement joins TRBV9 to TRBJ2-1, with 7 bases identical to TRBD2. The germline CDR1 and CDR2 sequences are SGDLS and YYNGEE. Unmatched junction bases numbered 4, after V lost 0 bases and J lost 4 bases. This CDR3 is built from 15 residues. CDR3 region: CASSVEASGYNEQFF. The CDR3 DNA is TGTGCCAGCAGCGTAGAGGCTAGCGGATACAATGAGCAGTTCTTC.

The chain couples TRBV7-9 to TRBJ1-2; 9 nucleotides agree with TRBD1. V lost 4 bases, J lost 2 bases, and 5 bases stayed unmatched. This CDR3 comprises 15 residues. Looked up from germline, CDR1 is SEHNR and CDR2 is FQNEAQ (reference sequence). The CDR3, as DNA: TGTGCCAGCAGCTGGAGAGGACAGGGGAACTATGGCTACACCTTC. This sequence encodes CASSWRGQGNYGYTF.

This sequence joins TRBV13 and TRBJ2-5; D may be TRBD1 (5 bases). Germline V gene sequence: CDR1 PRHDT, CDR2 FYEKMQ (reference sequence). CDR3 size: 13 residues. V shed 5 bases and J shed 2 bases, with 9 bases lying between them. CDR3 nucleotides: TGTGCCAGCAGCCCGACAGTGCAAGAGACCCAGTACTTC. Translation gives CASSPTVQETQYF.

The chain combines TRBV21-1 with TRBJ1-1; TRBD1, the table's D call, lacks a check against the DNA. TRBV21-1 is shown as a pseudogene. This CDR3 has 16 residues. CDR3 sequence: CASSKGKRTVNTEAFF. The CDR3 DNA is TGTGCCAGCAGCAAAGGGAAACGGACAGTGAACACTGAAGCTTTCTTT.

The chain joins TRBV29-1 to TRBJ2-5, with 10 bases fitting TRBD2. The CDR3 is 14 residues long. The ends lost 5 bases at V and 2 bases at J; junction bases unmatched: 5. Germline V lookup: CDR1 SQVTM, CDR2 ANQGSEA. The CDR3 DNA reads as TGCAGCGTTAGGAGCGGGGGGGCTCAAGAGACCCAGTACTTC. Its translation: CSVRSGGAQETQYF.

The V and J genes are TRBV6-5 and TRBJ1-4; D is unclear. The germline V gene encodes CDR1 MNHEY and CDR2 SVGAGI. The CDR3 is made up of 12 amino acids. V was cut by 6 bases and J by 8 bases, with 10 bases left in between. CDR3 loop: CASRHGGEKLFF. DNA of the CDR3: TGTGCCAGCAGGCACGGAGGAGAAAAACTGTTTTTT.

The chain is built from TRBV27 and TRBJ1-6; unclear D gene. V lost 4 bases and J 10 bases, leaving 23 bases between the germline ends. In germline, CDR1 is MNHEY, CDR2 SMNVEV (reference sequence). The CDR3 loop spans 17 amino acids. CDR3 in DNA: TGTGCCAGCAGTTCTTCCCGAGGACGGACGAGAGGGTCACCCCTCCACTTT. Encoded protein: CASSSSRGRTRGSPLHF.

V is TRBV25-1 and J is TRBJ1-1, with a weak D call TRBD1 (6 bases). Germline-derived CDR1 and CDR2 are MGHDK and SYGVNS. The CDR3 is 16 residues long. Between the trimmed V and J ends, which lost 5 bases and 3 bases, there was a span of 19 bases. CDR3 nucleotide sequence: TGTGCCAGCAGTTGGGGGCAGGGCGGAGGTGACACTGAAGCTTTCTTT. Residues: CASSWGQGGGDTEAFF.

The count of this clone is one. The CDR3 DNA reads TGTGCCAGCAGCACCAGGACAGGGAGTAGTTCACCCCTCCACTTT. Residues: CASSTRTGSSSPLHF. The genes are TRBV7-8 and TRBJ1-6; 8 nucleotides agree with TRBD1. Trimming at V came to 5 bases and at J to 9 bases, leaving 9 bases not matched to a gene. Looked up from germline, CDR1 is SGHVS and CDR2 is FQNEAQ. This CDR3 region has 15 residues.

The chain carries TRBV11-1 and TRBJ2-2; D unclear. Germline assignment: CDR1 SGHAT and CDR2 FQDESV (reference sequence). V was clipped by 5 bases and J by 6 bases, with 16 bases between them. This CDR3 is built from 15 residues. The CDR3 loop is CASSPRLVVAGELFF. CDR3 coding DNA: TGTGCCAGCAGCCCGCGGCTAGTAGTCGCCGGGGAGCTGTTTTTT. The entire variable domain, with the rest obtained from reference TRBV11-1 and TRBJ2-2, is as follows: EAEVAQSPRYKITEKSQAVAFWCDPISGHATLYWYRQILGQGPELLVQFQDESVVDDSQLPKDRFSAERLKGVDSTLKIQPAELGDSAMYLCASSPRLVVAGELFFGEGSRLTVL.

The chain has TRBV19 and TRBJ2-3, with 7 bases fitting TRBD2. Germline V gene sequence: CDR1 LNHDA, CDR2 SQIVND (reference sequence). The CDR3 is 15 residues long. V trimming: 4 bases; J trimming: 0 bases; junction bases outside the gene matches: 4. The CDR3 DNA reads TGTGCCAGTAGTAGCTATAGCGGGAGCACAGATACGCAGTATTTT. This gives the protein CASSSYSGSTDTQYF.

The chain uses TRBV7-2 and TRBJ1-3; unclear D gene. CDR3 size: 15 residues. V was clipped by 5 bases and J by 0 bases, with 11 bases between them. Germline CDR1 and CDR2: SGHTA and FQGNSA. CDR3 protein: CASSGTGSSGNTIYF. The CDR3 DNA reads TGTGCCAGCAGCGGCACCGGGAGCTCTGGAAACACCATATATTTT.

The rearrangement uses TRBV6-1 and TRBJ1-5; D is unclear. Trimming shortened V by 4 bases and J by 0 bases, and 10 bases separated the two germline ends. CDR3 length equals 15 residues. Germline assignment: CDR1 MNHNS and CDR2 SASEGT. DNA for the CDR3: TGTGCCAGCAGTGTTGACTTCTATAGCAATCAGCCCCAGCATTTT. Protein product: CASSVDFYSNQPQHF.

CDR3 DNA sequence: TGTGCCAGCAGTCCGAACAGGGGTAATGAGCAGTTCTTC. Amino acids: CASSPNRGNEQFF. The chain combines TRBV6-1 with TRBJ2-1, with TRBD1 identical over 7 bases. Germline CDR1 reads MNHNS; CDR2 reads SASEGT. V was pared by 5 bases and J by 7 bases, with 5 bases of the junction left unmatched. CDR3 length: 13 residues.

The chain joins TRBV4-1 to TRBJ2-3; 10 nucleotides line up with TRBD1. This CDR3 is built from 18 residues. The V segment lost 1 base and the J segment 3 bases; nucleotides outside the gene matches: 10. Germline CDR1 MGHRA, CDR2 YSYEKL. The chain's CDR3 is CASSQAPPGQGLTDTQYF. The CDR3 DNA reads as TGCGCCAGCAGCCAAGCTCCTCCGGGACAGGGGTTAACAGATACGCAGTATTTT.

The J gene is TRBJ2-1, the V gene TRBV7-5; the listed D gene, TRBD2, was not tested against the DNA. TRBV7-5 is annotated as a pseudogene. The CDR3 consists of 20 residues. CDR3 coding DNA: TGTGCCAGAAGAATGGTCCAATCCCGAATGACTAGCGGGCCCCACAATGAGCAGTTCTTC. This codes for CARRMVQSRMTSGPHNEQFF.

The sample holds a few counts of this clone. J is TRBJ2-7 and V is TRBV19; 11 nucleotides line up with TRBD1. The V segment lost 6 bases and the J segment 4 bases; nucleotides outside the gene matches: 8. The CDR3 covers 15 residues. The germline V gene has CDR1 LNHDA and CDR2 SQIVND (reference sequence). The CDR3 sequence is CASRSPGQGVYEQYF. CDR3 bases: TGTGCCAGTAGATCCCCGGGACAGGGGGTTTACGAGCAGTACTTC.

The chain uses TRBV5-1 and TRBJ1-1; D possibly corresponds to TRBD1 (5 bases). The CDR3 sequence is 14 residues long. Looked up from germline, CDR1 is SGHRS and CDR2 is YFSETQ. V gave up 1 base and J gave up 4 bases, with 11 bases separating them. The CDR3 loop is CASSLWAGGTEAFF. CDR3 coding DNA: TGCGCCAGCAGCTTGTGGGCGGGGGGCACTGAAGCTTTCTTT.